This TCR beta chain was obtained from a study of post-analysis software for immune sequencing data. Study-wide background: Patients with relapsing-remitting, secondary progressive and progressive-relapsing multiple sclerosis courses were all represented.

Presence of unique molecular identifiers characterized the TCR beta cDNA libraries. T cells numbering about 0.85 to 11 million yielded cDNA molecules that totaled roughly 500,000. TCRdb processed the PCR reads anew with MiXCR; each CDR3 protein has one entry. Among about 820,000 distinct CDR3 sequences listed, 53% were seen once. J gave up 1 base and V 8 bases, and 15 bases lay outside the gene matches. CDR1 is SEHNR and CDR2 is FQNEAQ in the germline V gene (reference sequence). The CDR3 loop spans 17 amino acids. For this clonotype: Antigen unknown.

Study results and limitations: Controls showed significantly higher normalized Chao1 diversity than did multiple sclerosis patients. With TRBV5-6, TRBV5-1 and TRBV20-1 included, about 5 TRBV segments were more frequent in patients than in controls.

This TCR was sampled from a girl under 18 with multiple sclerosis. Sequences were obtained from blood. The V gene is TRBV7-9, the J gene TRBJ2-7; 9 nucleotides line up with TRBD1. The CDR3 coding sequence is TGTGCCAGCTCGCCTTTGACCGGGACAGGGATTTCCTACGAGCAGTACTTC. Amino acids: CASSPLTGTGISYEQYF.